Sequencing of this T cell receptor beta chain was carried out in a study of T cell changes during pregnancy in multiple sclerosis. The V end lost 1 base, the J end lost 1 base, and 14 bases lay between the germline ends. Germline values: CDR1 SGDLS, CDR2 YYNGEE. The CDR3 spans 17 residues. Data came from immunoSEQ multiplex PCR; TCRdb stores just in-frame clones and leaves some out. In the table there are approximately 37,000 clones, about 88% of which are singletons. The clonotype originates from a female donor with multiple sclerosis, enrolled in a pregnancy study. The chain couples TRBV9 to TRBJ2-2, with D maybe TRBD2 (7 bases). This specimen consisted of CD8+ T cells from peripheral blood mononuclear cells, obtained in the first trimester of pregnancy. CDR3 region: CASSVSAGAQNTGELFF. DNA for the CDR3: TGTGCCAGCAGCGTATCGGCGGGGGCCCAGAACACCGGGGAGCTGTTTTTT.